This TCR beta chain was identified in a study of T cells in Graves' hyperthyroidism and ophthalmopathy. At the level of the study: Peripheral blood was taken when the disease was first diagnosed, before any treatment began. Study-wide findings and caveats: The model predicted ophthalmopathy a median roughly 6.5 months before onset. Most clonotypes that expanded in the thyroid above 0.001 also showed up in blood.

Uncontrolled infections, other autoimmune diseases, pregnancy or lactation led to exclusion of patients. RNA transcripts served as the template for amplifying TCR beta CDR3 regions. Using the HTBI primer set, a first-round RT-PCR was run on the TCR CDR3. Each CDR3 protein gets one entry after TCRdb re-called the multiplex PCR reads with MiXCR. The profile covers 490,000 or so distinct CDR3 sequences, with about 20% appearing a single time and 45% to 50% taken by the ten largest. CDR1 and CDR2 from the germline V gene are MNHEY and SMNVEV (reference sequence). Trimming shortened V by 2 bases and J by 1 base, and 9 bases separated the two germline ends. This CDR3 is 15 amino acids long. This clonotype showed up just a few times. The target antigen is unknown.

The source material was blood. This chain uses TRBV27 with TRBJ1-3; D gene ambiguous. This TCR came from a man aged 40-49 years with Graves' ophthalmopathy. The CDR3 sequence is CASSLRFGSGNTIYF. CDR3 bases: TGTGCCAGCAGTTTAAGGTTTGGGTCTGGAAACACCATATATTTT.